Following are 5 T cell receptor beta chains from one sample sequenced in a study of blood T cell repertoires in COVID-19 (dated by TCRdb to 2018 to 2021). Libraries were prepared through the immunoSEQ multiplex PCR assay. The clones in this table, taken by TCRdb from immuneACCESS, are in-frame only. Not every clone is retained; where verified, under half of the shortfall comes from an unresolved V gene, and the cause of the rest is unknown. The sample yields 250,000 to 350,000 clones; roughly 87% were counted once. Of the sample, 9% to 9.5% falls within the top ten clones. The sequencing sample was made of peripheral blood. The receptors originated from a man younger than 35 with active or convalescent COVID-19.

The chain links TRBV29-1 to TRBJ1-1; 7 bases align to TRBD1. The length of the CDR3 is 14 residues. In germline, CDR1 is SQVTM, CDR2 ANQGSEA. V lost 1 base to trimming and J lost 1 base; unmatched junction nucleotides: 3. The CDR3 DNA is TGCAGCGTTGAAGGGGCAGGGGGGAACACTGAAGCTTTCTTT. Translated: CSVEGAGGNTEAFF. Together with reference TRBV29-1 and TRBJ1-1, the CDR3 gives the full variable domain: SAVISQKPSRDICQRGTSLTIQCQVDSQVTMMFWYRQQPGQSLTLIATANQGSEATYESGFVIDKFPISRPNLTFSTLTVSNMSPEDSSIYLCSVEGAGGNTEAFFGQGTRLTVV.

The gene calls are TRBV6-1 and TRBJ2-3, with unresolved D. Trimming shortened V by 3 bases and J by 5 bases, and 6 bases separated the two germline ends. In germline, CDR1 is MNHNS, CDR2 SASEGT. This CDR3 is built from 12 residues. CDR3 loop: CASSESLDTQYF. CDR3 DNA: TGTGCCAGCAGTGAGAGTTTAGATACGCAGTATTTT.

The chain recombines TRBV7-8 with TRBJ1-4; a possible D gene is TRBD1 (5 bases). Germline CDR1 SGHVS, CDR2 FQNEAQ. This CDR3 spans 15 amino acids. Trimming left V 4 bases short and J 4 bases short, with 13 bases between. CDR3 in amino acids: CASSSAGGLNEKLFF. Here the CDR3 DNA reads TGTGCCAGCAGCTCTGCCGGGGGACTTAATGAAAAACTGTTTTTT.

This clone was counted a few times. The rearrangement joins TRBV7-2 to TRBJ1-3; 9 bases are a match to TRBD1. Germline V gives CDR1 SGHTA, CDR2 FQGNSA. The V and J ends lost 6 bases and 4 bases, in that order; junction bases with no gene match: 4. The CDR3 has 14 amino acids. In nucleotides, the CDR3 is TGTGCCAGCAGTACAGGGGGCGTGGGAAACACCATATATTTT. Its translation: CASSTGGVGNTIYF.

This clone came up once. The chain is built from TRBV4-3 and TRBJ1-1; D is ambiguous. The ends were cut back, 1 base at V and 6 bases at J, with 12 bases in the middle. Germline V gene data show CDR1 as LGHNA and CDR2 as YSLEER. The CDR3 contains 14 residues. CDR3 loop: CASSQVSGFAEAFF. The DNA for the CDR3 is TGCGCCAGCAGCCAAGTAAGCGGATTCGCTGAAGCTTTCTTT.